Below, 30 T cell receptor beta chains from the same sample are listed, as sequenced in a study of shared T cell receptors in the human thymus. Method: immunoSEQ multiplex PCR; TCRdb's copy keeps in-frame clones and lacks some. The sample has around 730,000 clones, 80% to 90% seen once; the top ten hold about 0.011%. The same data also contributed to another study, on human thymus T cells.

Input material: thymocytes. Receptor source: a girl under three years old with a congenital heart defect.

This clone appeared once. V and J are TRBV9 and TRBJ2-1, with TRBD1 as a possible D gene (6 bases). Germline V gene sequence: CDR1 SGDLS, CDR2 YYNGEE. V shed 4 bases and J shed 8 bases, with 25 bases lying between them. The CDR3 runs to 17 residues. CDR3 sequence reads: CASSPKDPGTPIDEQFF. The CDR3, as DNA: TGTGCCAGCAGCCCCAAAGATCCCGGGACACCAATTGATGAGCAGTTCTTC.

The CDR3 sequence is CASSQNRGNSNQPQHF. Here the CDR3 DNA reads TGCGCCAGCAGCCAAAACAGGGGCAATAGCAATCAGCCCCAGCATTTT. The gene calls are TRBV4-3 and TRBJ1-5; TRBD1 agrees at 7 bases. The trim removed 2 bases at V and 0 bases at J, leaving 4 bases unmatched. CDR3 size: 16 residues. Looked up from germline, CDR1 is LGHNA and CDR2 is YSLEER.

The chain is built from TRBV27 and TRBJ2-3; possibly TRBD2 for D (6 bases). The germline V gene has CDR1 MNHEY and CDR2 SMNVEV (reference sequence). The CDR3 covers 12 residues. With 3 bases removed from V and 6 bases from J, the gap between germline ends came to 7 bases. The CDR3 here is CASSFAGDTQYF. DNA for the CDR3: TGTGCCAGCAGTTTCGCGGGGGATACGCAGTATTTT.

The CDR3 spells CASSLIRDTHNEQFF. The CDR3 nucleotides read TGTGCCAGCAGCTTAATCCGAGACACCCACAATGAGCAGTTCTTC. The chain has TRBV5-6 and TRBJ2-1; no definite D call. The V and J ends lost 2 bases and 5 bases respectively, with 14 bases between them. This CDR3 comprises 15 residues. Per the germline V gene, CDR1 is SGHDT and CDR2 is YYEEEE.

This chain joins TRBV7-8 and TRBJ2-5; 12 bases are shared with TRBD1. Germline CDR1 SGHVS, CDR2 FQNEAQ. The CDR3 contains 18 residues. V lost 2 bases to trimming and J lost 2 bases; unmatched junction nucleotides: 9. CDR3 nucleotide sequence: TGTGCCAGCAGCTTAAAGGGACAGGGGGCCGGTTCTCAAGAGACCCAGTACTTC. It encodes CASSLKGQGAGSQETQYF.

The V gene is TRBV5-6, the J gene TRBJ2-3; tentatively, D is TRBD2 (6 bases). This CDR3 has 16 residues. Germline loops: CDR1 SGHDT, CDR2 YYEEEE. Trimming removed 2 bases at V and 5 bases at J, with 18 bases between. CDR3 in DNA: TGTGCCAGCAGCTTACGGCCGGCGGAGGGCAGAGATACGCAGTATTTT. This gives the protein CASSLRPAEGRDTQYF.

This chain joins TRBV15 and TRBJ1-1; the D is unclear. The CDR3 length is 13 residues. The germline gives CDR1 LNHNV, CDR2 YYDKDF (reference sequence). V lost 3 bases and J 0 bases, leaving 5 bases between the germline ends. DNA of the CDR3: TGTGCCACCAGCAGTAATTTGAACACTGAAGCTTTCTTT. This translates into CATSSNLNTEAFF.

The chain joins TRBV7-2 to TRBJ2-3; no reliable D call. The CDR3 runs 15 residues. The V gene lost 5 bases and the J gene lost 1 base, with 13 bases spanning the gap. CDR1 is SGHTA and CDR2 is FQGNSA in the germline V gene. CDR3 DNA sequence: TGTGCCAGCAGCAGCGAGTGTGGTGGCACAGATACGCAGTATTTT. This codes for CASSSECGGTDTQYF.

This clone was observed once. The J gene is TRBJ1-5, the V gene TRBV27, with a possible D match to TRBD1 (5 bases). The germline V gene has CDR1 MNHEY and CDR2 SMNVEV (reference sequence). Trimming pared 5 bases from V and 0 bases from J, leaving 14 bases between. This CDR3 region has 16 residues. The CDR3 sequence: CASSSGTVYSNQPQHF. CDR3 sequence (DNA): TGTGCCAGCAGTAGCGGGACGGTATATAGCAATCAGCCCCAGCATTTT.

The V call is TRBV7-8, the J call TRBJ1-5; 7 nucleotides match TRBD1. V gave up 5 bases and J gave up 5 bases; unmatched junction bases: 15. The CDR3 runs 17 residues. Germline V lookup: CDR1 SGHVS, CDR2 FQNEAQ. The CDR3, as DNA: TGTGCCAGCAGCCCAACCGACAGGGCGGAGGGGCATCAGCCCCAGCATTTT. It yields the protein CASSPTDRAEGHQPQHF.

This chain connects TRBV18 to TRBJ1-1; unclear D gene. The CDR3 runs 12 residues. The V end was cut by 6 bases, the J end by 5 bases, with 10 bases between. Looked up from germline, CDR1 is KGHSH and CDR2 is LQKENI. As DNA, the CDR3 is TGTGCCAGCTCCCAAGCTCGGACTGAAGCTTTCTTT. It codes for CASSQARTEAFF.

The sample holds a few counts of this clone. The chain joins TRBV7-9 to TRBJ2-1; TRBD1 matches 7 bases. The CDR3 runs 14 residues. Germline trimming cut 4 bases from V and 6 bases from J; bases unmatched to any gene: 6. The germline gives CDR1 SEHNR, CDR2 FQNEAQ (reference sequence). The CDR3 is CASSSVGTANEQFF. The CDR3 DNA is TGTGCCAGCAGCTCAGTCGGGACAGCCAATGAGCAGTTCTTC.

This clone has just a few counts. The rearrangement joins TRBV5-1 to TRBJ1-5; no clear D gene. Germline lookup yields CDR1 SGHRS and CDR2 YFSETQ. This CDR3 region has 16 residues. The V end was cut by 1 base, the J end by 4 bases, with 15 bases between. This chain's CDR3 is CASSLKGLTDNQPQHF. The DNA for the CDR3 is TGCGCCAGCAGCTTGAAAGGACTCACGGATAATCAGCCCCAGCATTTT.

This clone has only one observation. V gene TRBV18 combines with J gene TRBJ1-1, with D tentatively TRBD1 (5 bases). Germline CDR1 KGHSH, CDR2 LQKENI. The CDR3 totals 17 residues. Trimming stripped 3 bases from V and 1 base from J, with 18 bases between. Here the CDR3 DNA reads TGTGCCAGCTCACCTTCGTCAGGGCCTTTCTCGAACACTGAAGCTTTCTTT. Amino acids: CASSPSSGPFSNTEAFF.

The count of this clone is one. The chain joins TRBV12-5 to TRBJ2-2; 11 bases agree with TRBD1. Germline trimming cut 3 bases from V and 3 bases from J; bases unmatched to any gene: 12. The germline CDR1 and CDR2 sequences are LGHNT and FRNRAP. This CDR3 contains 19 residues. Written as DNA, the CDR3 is TGTGCTAGTGGTTTAGGCGTTTGGGGACAGGGGGTCGACACCGGGGAGCTGTTTTTT. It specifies CASGLGVWGQGVDTGELFF.

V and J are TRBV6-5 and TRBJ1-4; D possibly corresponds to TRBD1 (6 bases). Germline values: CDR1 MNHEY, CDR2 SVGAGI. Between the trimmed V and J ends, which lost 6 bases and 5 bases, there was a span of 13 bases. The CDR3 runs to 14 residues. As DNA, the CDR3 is TGTGCCAGCAGACAGGGCCAATTCAATGAAAAACTGTTTTTT. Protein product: CASRQGQFNEKLFF.

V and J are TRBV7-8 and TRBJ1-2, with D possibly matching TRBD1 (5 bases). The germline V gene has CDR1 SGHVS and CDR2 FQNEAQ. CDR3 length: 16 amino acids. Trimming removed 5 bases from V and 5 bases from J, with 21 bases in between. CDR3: CASSPPNAGRSYGYTF. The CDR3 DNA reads TGTGCCAGCAGCCCCCCTAATGCGGGACGGTCTTATGGCTACACCTTC.

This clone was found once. This chain's CDR3 is CASSPGQGLAEAFF. The DNA for the CDR3 is TGTGCCAGCTCACCAGGGCAGGGTCTCGCTGAAGCTTTCTTT. The rearrangement links TRBV18 to TRBJ1-1; a possible D gene is TRBD1 (5 bases). Per germline, CDR1 KGHSH and CDR2 LQKENI. The CDR3 runs to 14 residues. Trimming cost V 2 bases and J 6 bases, with 13 bases left between them.

The CDR3 coding sequence is TGTGCCAGCAGTTACTCGACGGGGGGGCGGACCTACGAGCAGTACTTC. Translation gives CASSYSTGGRTYEQYF. The chain is built from TRBV6-5 and TRBJ2-5, with 8 positions matching TRBD2. Matching the DNA end better, TRBJ2-7 makes the J call doubtful. The CDR3 sequence is 16 residues long. The germline V gene has CDR1 MNHEY and CDR2 SVGAGI.

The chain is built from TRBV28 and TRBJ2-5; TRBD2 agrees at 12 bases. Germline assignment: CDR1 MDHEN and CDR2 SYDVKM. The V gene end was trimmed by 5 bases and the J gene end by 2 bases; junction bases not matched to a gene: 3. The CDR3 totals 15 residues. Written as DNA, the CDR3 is TGTGCCAGCAGTCCTACTAGCGGGGGGCAAGAGACCCAGTACTTC. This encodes CASSPTSGGQETQYF.

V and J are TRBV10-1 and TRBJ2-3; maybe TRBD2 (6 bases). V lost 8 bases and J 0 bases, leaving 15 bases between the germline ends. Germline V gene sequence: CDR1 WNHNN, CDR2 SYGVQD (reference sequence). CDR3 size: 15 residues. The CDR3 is CASCPPSESTDTQYF. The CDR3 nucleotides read TGCGCCAGCTGTCCACCTAGCGAGAGCACAGATACGCAGTATTTT.

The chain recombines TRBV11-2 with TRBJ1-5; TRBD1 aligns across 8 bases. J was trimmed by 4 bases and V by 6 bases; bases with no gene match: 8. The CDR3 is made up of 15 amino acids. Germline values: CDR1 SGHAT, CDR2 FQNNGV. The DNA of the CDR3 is TGTGCCAGCAGACATGACAGGGGCTGGAATCAGCCCCAGCATTTT. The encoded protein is CASRHDRGWNQPQHF.

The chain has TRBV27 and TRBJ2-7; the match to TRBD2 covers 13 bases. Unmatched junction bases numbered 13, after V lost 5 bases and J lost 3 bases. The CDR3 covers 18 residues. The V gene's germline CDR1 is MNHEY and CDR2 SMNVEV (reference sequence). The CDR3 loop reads CASSAPSRTSGGYYEQYF. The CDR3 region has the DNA TGTGCCAGCAGTGCCCCATCCCGGACTAGCGGGGGCTACTACGAGCAGTACTTC.

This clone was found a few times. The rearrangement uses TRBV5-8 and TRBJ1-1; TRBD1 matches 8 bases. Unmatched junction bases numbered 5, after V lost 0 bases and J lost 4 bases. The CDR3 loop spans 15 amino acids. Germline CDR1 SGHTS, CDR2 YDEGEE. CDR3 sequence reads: CASSLDMTGATEAFF. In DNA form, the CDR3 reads TGTGCCAGCAGCTTGGATATGACAGGGGCCACTGAAGCTTTCTTT.

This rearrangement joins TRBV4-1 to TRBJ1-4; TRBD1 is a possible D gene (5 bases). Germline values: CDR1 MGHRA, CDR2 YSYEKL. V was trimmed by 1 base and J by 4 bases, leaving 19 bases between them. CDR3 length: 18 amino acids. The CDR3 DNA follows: TGCGCCAGCAGCCAAGTGTTCTCCTTTTCTGACAGTAATGAAAAACTGTTTTTT. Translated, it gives CASSQVFSFSDSNEKLFF.

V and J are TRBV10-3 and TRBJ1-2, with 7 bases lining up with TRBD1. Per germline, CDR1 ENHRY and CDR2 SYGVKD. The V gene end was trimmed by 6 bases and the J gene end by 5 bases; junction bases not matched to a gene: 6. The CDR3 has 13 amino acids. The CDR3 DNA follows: TGTGCCATCAGACCCCGGGACAGTTATGGCTACACCTTC. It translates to CAIRPRDSYGYTF.

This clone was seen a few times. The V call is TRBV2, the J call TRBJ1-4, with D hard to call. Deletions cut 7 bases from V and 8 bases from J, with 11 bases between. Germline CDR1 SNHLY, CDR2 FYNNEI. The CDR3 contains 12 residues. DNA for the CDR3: TGTGCCAGCAATGCCCCTAGAGAAAAACTGTTTTTT. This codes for CASNAPREKLFF.

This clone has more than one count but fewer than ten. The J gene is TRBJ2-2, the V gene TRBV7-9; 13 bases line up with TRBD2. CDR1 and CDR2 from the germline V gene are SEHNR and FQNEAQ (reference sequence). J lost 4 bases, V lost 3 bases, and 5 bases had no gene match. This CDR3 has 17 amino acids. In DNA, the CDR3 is TGTGCCAGCAGCTTCCGACTAGCGGGGGGCCCCACCGGGGAGCTGTTTTTT. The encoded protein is CASSFRLAGGPTGELFF.

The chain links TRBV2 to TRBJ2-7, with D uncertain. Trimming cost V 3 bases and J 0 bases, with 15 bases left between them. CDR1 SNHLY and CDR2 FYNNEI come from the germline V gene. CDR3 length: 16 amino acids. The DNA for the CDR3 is TGTGCCAGCAGTGATTCGGAAACAGACCTCTCCTACGAGCAGTACTTC. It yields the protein CASSDSETDLSYEQYF.

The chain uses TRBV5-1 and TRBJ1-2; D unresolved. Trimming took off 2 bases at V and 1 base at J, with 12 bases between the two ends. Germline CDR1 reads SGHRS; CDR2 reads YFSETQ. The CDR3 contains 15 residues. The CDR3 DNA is TGCGCCAGCAGCTTTGGCACAGAGGGTAACTATGGCTACACCTTC. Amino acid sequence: CASSFGTEGNYGYTF.